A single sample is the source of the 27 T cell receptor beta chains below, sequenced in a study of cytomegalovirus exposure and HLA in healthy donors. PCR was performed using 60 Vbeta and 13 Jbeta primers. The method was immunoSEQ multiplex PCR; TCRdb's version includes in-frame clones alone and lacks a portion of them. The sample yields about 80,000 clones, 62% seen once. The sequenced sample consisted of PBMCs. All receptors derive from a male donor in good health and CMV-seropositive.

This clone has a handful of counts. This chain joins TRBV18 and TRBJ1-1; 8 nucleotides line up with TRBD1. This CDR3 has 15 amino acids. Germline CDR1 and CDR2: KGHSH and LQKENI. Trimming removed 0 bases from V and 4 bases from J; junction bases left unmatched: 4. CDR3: CASSPPQDRATEAFF. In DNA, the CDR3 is TGTGCCAGCTCACCACCGCAGGACAGGGCCACTGAAGCTTTCTTT.

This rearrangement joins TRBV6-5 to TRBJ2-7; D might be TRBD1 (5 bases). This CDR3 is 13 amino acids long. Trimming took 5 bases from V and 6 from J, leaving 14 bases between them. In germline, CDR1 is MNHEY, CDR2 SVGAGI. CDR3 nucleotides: TGTGCCAGCAGTGAAGCCCCTAGGGGCGAGCAGTACTTC. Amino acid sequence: CASSEAPRGEQYF.

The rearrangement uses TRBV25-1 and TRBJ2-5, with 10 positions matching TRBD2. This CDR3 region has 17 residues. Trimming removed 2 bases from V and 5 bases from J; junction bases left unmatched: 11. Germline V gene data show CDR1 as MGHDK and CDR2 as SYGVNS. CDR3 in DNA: TGTGCCAGCAGTGAAAAGGTAGCTAGCGGGAGTATGGAGACCCAGTACTTC. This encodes CASSEKVASGSMETQYF.

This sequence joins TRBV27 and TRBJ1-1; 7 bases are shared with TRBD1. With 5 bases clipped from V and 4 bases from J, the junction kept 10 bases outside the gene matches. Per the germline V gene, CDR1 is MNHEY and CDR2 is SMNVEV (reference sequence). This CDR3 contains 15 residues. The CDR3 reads CASSPPPTGTTEAFF. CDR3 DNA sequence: TGTGCCAGCAGTCCACCCCCGACAGGGACCACTGAAGCTTTCTTT.

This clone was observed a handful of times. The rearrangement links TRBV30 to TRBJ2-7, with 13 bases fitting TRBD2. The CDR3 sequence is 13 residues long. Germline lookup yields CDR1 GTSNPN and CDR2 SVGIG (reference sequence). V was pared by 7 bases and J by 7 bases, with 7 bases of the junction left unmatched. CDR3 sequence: CALRTSGSGEQYF. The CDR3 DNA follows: TGTGCCTTACGGACTAGCGGGAGCGGAGAGCAGTACTTC.

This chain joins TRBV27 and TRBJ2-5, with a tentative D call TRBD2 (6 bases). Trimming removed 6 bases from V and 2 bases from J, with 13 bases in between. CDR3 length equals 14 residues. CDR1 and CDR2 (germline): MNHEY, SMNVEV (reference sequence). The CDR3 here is CASRRLASQETQYF. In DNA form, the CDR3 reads TGTGCCAGCAGGAGGCTAGCGTCGCAAGAGACCCAGTACTTC.

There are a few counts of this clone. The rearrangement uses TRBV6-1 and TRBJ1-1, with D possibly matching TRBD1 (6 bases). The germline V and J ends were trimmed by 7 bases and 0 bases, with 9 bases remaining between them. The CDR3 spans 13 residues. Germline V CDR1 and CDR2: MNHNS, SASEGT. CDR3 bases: TGTGCCAGCACCAACAGGGTGAACACTGAAGCTTTCTTT. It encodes CASTNRVNTEAFF.

The CDR3 nucleotides read TGTGCCAGCAGCTTGAGCGGGAGTACCTACAATGAGCAGTTCTTC. Translated: CASSLSGSTYNEQFF. This sequence joins TRBV5-4 and TRBJ2-1; 8 bases align to TRBD2. The V segment lost 1 base and the J segment 2 bases; nucleotides outside the gene matches: 2. Germline V gene data show CDR1 as SGHNT and CDR2 as YYREEE (reference sequence). CDR3 length: 15 residues. The whole variable domain, filled in from reference TRBV5-4 and TRBJ2-1, reads ETGVTQSPTHLIKTRGQQVTLRCSSQSGHNTVSWYQQALGQGPQFIFQYYREEENGRGNFPPRFSGLQFPNYSSELNVNALELDDSALYLCASSLSGSTYNEQFFGPGTRLTVL.

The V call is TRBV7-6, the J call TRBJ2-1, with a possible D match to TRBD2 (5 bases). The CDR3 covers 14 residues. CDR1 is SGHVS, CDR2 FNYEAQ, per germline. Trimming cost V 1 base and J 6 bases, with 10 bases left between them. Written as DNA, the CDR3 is TGTGCCAGCAGCTTAGAAGGTGGACTCAATGAGCAGTTCTTC. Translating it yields CASSLEGGLNEQFF.

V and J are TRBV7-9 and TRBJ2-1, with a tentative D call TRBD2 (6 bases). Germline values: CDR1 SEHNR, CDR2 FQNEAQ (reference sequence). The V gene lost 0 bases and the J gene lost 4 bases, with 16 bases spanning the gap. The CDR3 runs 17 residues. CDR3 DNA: TGTGCCAGCAGCTTAGCCGGCGGGACGCCTTCTTACAATGAGCAGTTCTTC. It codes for CASSLAGGTPSYNEQFF.

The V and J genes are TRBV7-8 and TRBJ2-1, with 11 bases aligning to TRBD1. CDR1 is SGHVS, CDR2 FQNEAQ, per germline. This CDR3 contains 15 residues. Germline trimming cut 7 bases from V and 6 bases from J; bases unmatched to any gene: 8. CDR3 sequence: CASTGTGGRSNEQFF. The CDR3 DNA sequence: TGTGCCAGCACAGGGACAGGGGGGAGGTCCAATGAGCAGTTCTTC.

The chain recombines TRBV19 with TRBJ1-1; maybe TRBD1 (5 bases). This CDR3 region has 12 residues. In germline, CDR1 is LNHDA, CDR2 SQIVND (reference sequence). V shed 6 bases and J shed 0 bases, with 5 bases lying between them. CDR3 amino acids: CASRDMNTEAFF. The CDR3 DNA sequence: TGTGCCAGTAGGGACATGAACACTGAAGCTTTCTTT. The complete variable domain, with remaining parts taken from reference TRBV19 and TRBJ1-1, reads DGGITQSPKYLFRKEGQNVTLSCEQNLNHDAMYWYRQDPGQGLRLIYYSQIVNDFQKGDIAEGYSVSREKKESFPLTVTSAQKNPTAFYLCASRDMNTEAFFGQGTRLTVV.

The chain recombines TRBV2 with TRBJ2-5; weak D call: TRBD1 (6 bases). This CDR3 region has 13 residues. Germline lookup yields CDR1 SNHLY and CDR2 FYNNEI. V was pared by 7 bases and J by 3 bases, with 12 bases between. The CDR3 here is CASTPNREETQYF. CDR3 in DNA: TGTGCCAGCACCCCGAACAGGGAAGAGACCCAGTACTTC.

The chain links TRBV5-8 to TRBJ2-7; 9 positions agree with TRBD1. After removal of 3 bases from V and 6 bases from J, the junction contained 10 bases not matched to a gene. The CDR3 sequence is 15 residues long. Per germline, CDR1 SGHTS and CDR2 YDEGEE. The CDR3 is CASSCCGTGYGEQYF. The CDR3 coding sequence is TGTGCCAGCAGCTGTTGCGGGACAGGGTACGGCGAGCAGTACTTC.

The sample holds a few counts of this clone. CDR3 DNA: TGTGCCAGCAGCTTAAGGGGGTTCCGGGGGACGAACACCGGGGAGCTGTTTTTT. Protein: CASSLRGFRGTNTGELFF. This chain joins TRBV7-3 and TRBJ2-2; a possible D gene is TRBD2 (6 bases). V was clipped by 1 base and J by 0 bases, with 15 bases between them. Germline V gene sequence: CDR1 SGHTA, CDR2 FQGTGA. The CDR3 extends over 18 amino acids.

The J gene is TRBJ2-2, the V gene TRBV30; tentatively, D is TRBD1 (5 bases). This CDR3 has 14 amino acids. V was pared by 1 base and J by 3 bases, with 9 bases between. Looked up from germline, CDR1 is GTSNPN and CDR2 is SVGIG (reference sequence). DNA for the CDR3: TGTGCCTGGAGTGACGCAGGGTACACCGGGGAGCTGTTTTTT. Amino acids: CAWSDAGYTGELFF.

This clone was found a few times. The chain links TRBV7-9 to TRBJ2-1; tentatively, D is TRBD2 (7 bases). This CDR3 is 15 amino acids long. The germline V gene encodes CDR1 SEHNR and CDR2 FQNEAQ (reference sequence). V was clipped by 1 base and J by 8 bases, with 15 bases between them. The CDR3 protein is CASSLGGLGGDEQFF. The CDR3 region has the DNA TGTGCCAGCAGCTTAGGCGGACTAGGGGGGGATGAGCAGTTCTTC. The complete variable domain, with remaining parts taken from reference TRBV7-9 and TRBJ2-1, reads DTGVSQNPRHKITKRGQNVTFRCDPISEHNRLYWYRQTLGQGPEFLTYFQNEAQLEKSRLLSDRFSAERPKGSFSTLEIQRTEQGDSAMYLCASSLGGLGGDEQFFGPGTRLTVL.

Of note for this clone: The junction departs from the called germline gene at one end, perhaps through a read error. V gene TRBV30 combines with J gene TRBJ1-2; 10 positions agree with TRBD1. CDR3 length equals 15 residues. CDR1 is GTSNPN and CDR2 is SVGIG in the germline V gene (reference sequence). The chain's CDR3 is CAWIVGTGVDYGYPF. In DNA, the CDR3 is TGTGCCTGGATTGTTGGGACAGGGGTGGACTATGGCTACCCCTTC.

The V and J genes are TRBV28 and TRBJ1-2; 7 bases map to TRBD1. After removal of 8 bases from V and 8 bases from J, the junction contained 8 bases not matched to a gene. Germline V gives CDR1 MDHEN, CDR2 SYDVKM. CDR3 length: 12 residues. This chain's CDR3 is CASGAGGLGYTF. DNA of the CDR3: TGTGCCAGCGGGGCAGGGGGGTTAGGCTACACCTTC.

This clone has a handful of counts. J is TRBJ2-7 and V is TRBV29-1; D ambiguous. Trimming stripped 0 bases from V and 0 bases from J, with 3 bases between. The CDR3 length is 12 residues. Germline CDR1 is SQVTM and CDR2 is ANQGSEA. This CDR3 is CSVEDNSYEQYF. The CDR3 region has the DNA TGCAGCGTTGAAGATAACTCCTACGAGCAGTACTTC.

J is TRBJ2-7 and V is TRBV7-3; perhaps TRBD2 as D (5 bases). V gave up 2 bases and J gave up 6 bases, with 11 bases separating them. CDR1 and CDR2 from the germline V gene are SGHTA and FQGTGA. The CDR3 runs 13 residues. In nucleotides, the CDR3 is TGTGCCAGCAGCTTAGACGGGGAAGCCGAGCAGTACTTC. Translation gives CASSLDGEAEQYF.

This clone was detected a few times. DNA of the CDR3: TGTGCCAGCAGCGTAGGGGGACTTAAGATTAATGAGCAGTTCTTC. Protein: CASSVGGLKINEQFF. V gene TRBV9 combines with J gene TRBJ2-1, with D possibly TRBD2 on 6 matching bases. Germline CDR1 SGDLS, CDR2 YYNGEE. The CDR3 spans 15 residues. The ends were cut back, 0 bases at V and 7 bases at J, with 14 bases in the middle.

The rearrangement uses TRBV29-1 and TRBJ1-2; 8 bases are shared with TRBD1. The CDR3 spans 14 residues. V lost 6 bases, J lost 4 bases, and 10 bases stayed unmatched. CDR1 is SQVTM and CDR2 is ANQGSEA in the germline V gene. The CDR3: CSVEGRTGSYGYTF. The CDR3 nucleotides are TGCAGCGTCGAGGGGCGGACAGGGAGCTATGGCTACACCTTC.

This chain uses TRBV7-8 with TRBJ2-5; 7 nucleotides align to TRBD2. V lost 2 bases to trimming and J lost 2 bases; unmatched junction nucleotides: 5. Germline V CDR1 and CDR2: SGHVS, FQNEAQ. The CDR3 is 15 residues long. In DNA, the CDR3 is TGTGCCAGCAGCTTAAATGGGGGGGTGCAAGAGACCCAGTACTTC. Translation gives CASSLNGGVQETQYF. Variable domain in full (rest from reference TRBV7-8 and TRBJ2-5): GAGVSQSPRYKVAKRGQDVALRCDPISGHVSLFWYQQALGQGPEFLTYFQNEAQLDKSGLPSDRFFAERPEGSVSTLKIQRTQQEDSAVYLCASSLNGGVQETQYFGPGTRLLVL.

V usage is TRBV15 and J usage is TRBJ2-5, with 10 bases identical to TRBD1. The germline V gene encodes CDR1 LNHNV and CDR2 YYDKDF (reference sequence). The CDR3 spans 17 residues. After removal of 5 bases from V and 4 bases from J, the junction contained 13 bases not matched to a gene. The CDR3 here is CATSDAISGTGAETQYF. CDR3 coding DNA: TGTGCCACCAGCGATGCCATTTCCGGGACAGGGGCAGAGACCCAGTACTTC.

CDR3 in amino acids: CASSWATDYGYTF. As DNA, the CDR3 is TGTGCCAGCAGTTGGGCGACAGATTATGGCTACACCTTC. J is TRBJ1-2 and V is TRBV6-5; a weak D match, TRBD1 (5 bases). V shed 4 bases and J shed 5 bases, with 11 bases lying between them. This CDR3 has 13 amino acids. Germline values: CDR1 MNHEY, CDR2 SVGAGI.

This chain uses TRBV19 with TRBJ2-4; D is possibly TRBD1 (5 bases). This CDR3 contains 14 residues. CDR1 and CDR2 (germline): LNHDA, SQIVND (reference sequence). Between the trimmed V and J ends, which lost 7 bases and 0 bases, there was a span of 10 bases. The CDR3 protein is CASTIRGAKNIQYF. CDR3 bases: TGTGCCAGTACAATTAGGGGAGCCAAAAACATTCAGTACTTC. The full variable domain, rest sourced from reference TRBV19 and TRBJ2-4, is DGGITQSPKYLFRKEGQNVTLSCEQNLNHDAMYWYRQDPGQGLRLIYYSQIVNDFQKGDIAEGYSVSREKKESFPLTVTSAQKNPTAFYLCASTIRGAKNIQYFGAGTRLSVL.